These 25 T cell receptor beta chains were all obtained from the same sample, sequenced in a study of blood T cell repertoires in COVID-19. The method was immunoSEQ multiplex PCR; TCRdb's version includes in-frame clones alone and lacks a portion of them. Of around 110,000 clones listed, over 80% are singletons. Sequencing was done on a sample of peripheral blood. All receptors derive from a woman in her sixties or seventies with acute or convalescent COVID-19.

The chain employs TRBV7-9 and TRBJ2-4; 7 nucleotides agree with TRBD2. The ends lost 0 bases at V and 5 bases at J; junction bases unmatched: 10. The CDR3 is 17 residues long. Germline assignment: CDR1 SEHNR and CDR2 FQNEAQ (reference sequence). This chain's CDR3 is CASSLASAGWGENIQYF. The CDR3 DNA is TGTGCCAGCAGCTTAGCGTCAGCGGGGTGGGGAGAAAACATTCAGTACTTC.

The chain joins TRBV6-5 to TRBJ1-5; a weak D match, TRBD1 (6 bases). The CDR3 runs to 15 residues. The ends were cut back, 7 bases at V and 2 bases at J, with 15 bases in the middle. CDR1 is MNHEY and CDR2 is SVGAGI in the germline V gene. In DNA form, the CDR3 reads TGTGCCAGCACCCCGGACAGTTGGGGCAATCAGCCCCAGCATTTT. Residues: CASTPDSWGNQPQHF.

The CDR3 loop reads CASSAQRGDYEQYF. The CDR3 DNA is TGTGCCAGCAGCGCCCAGCGGGGGGACTACGAGCAGTACTTC. This chain connects TRBV5-4 to TRBJ2-7; 9 positions agree with TRBD2. The CDR3 covers 14 residues. J gave up 3 bases and V 4 bases, and 5 bases lay outside the gene matches. Germline loops: CDR1 SGHNT, CDR2 YYREEE (reference sequence).

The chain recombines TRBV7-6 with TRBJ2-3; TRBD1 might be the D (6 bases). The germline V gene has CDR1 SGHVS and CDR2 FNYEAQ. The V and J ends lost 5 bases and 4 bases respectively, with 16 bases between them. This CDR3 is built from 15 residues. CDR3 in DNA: TGTGCCAGCAGCGACACAGGGATTACTGCAGATACGCAGTATTTT. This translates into CASSDTGITADTQYF.

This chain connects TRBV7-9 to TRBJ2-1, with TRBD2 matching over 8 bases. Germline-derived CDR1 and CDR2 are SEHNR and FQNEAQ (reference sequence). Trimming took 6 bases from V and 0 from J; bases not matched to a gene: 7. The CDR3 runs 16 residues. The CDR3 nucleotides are TGTGCCAGCAGTCGGACAAGCGGGAGCTCCTACAATGAGCAGTTCTTC. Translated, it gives CASSRTSGSSYNEQFF.

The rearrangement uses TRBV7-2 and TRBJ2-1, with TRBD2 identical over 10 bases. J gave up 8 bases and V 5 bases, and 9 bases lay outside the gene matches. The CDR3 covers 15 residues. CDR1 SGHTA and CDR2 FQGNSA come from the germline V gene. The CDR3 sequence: CASSGSGGAGDEQFF. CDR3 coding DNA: TGTGCCAGCAGCGGGAGCGGGGGGGCTGGGGATGAGCAGTTCTTC.

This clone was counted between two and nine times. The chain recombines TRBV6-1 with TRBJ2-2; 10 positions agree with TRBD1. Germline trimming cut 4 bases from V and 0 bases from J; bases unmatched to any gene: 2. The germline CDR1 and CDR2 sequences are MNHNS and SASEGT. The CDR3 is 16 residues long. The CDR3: CASSADRGPNTGELFF. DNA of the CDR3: TGTGCCAGCAGTGCCGACAGGGGGCCGAACACCGGGGAGCTGTTTTTT.

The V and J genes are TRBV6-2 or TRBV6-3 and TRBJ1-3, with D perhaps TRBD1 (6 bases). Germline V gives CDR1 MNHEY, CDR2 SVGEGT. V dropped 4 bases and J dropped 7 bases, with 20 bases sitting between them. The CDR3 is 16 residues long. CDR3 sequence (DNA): TGTGCCAGCAGTTTCGCAAATTCAGGGGCGGCGAACACCATATATTTT. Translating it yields CASSFANSGAANTIYF.

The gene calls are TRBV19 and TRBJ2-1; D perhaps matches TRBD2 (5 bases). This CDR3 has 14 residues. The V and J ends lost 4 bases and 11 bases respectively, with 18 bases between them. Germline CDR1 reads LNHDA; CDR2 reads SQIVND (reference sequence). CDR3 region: CASSTGSPGSKQFF. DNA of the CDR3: TGTGCCAGTAGTACGGGGTCCCCGGGGTCTAAGCAGTTCTTC.

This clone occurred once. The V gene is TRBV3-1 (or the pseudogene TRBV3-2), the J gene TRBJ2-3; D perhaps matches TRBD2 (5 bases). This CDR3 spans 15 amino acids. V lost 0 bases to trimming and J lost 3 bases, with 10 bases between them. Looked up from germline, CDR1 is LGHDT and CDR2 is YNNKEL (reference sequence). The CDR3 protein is CASSQDISGTDTQYF. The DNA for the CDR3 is TGTGCCAGCAGCCAAGATATATCGGGGACAGATACGCAGTATTTT.

CDR3 in DNA: TGTGCCAGCAGCTTAGCGTCGGCGGGAGTGGCGCAGTACTTC. This encodes CASSLASAGVAQYF. The chain combines TRBV7-2 with TRBJ2-7, with TRBD2 identical over 7 bases. Germline V lookup: CDR1 SGHTA, CDR2 FQGNSA. CDR3 length: 14 residues. The trim removed 0 bases at V and 9 bases at J, leaving 8 bases unmatched.

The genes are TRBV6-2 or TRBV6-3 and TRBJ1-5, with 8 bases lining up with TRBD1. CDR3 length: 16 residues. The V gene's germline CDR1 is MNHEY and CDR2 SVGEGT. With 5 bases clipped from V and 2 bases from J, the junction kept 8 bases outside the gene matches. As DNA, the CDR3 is TGTGCCAGCAGTAAGGACAGGGCGGGTCGCAATCAGCCCCAGCATTTT. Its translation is CASSKDRAGRNQPQHF.

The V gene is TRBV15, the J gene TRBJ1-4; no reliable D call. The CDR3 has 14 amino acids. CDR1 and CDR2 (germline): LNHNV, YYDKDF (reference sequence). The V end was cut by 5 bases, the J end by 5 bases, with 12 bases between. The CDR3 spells CATSVPIPNEKLFF. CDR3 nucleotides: TGTGCCACCAGCGTCCCCATTCCCAATGAAAAACTGTTTTTT. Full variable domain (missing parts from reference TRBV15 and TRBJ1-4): DAMVIQNPRYQVTQFGKPVTLSCSQTLNHNVMYWYQQKSSQAPKLLFHYYDKDFNNEADTPDNFQSRRPNTSFCFLDIRSPGLGDTAMYLCATSVPIPNEKLFFGSGTQLSVL.

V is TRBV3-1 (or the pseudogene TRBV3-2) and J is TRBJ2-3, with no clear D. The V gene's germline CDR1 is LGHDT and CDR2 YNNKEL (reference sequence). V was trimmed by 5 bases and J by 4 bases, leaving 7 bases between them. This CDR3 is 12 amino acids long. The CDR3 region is CASSSWPDTQYF. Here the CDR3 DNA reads TGTGCCAGCAGCTCATGGCCAGATACGCAGTATTTT.

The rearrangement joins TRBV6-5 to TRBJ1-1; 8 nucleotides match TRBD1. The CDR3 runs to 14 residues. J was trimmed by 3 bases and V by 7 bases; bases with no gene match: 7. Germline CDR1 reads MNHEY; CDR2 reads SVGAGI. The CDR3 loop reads CASTETGGDTEAFF. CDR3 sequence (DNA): TGTGCCAGCACCGAAACAGGGGGAGACACTGAAGCTTTCTTT.

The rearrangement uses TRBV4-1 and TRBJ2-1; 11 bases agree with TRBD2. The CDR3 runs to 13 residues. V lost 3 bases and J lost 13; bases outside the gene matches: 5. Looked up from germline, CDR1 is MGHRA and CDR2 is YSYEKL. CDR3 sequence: CASSQISGRDQFF. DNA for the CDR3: TGCGCCAGCAGCCAGATTAGCGGGAGGGATCAGTTCTTC.

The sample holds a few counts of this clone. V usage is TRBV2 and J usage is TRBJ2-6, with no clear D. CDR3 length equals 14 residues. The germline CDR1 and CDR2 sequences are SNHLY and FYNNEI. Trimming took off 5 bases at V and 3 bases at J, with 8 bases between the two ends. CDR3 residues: CASSRYFGANVLTF. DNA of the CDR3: TGTGCCAGCAGTCGCTACTTTGGGGCCAACGTCCTGACTTTC.

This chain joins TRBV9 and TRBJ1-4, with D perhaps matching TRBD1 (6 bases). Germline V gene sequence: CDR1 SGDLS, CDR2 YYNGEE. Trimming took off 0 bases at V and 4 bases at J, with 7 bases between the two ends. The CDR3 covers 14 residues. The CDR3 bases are TGTGCCAGCAGCGTAGGGACAGTTAATGAAAAACTGTTTTTT. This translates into CASSVGTVNEKLFF.

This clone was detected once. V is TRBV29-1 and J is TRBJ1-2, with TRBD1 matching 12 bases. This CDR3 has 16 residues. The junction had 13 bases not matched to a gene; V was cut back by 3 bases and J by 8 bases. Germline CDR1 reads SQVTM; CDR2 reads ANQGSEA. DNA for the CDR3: TGCAGCGTTGACCCTACCGGGACAGGGGGCTCCCGAGGCTACACCTTC. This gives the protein CSVDPTGTGGSRGYTF.

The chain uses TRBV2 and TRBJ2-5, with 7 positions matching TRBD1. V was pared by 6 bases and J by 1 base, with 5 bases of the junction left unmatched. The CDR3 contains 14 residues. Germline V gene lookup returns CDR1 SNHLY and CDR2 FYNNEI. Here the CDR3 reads CASSENRGQETQYF. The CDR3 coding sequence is TGTGCCAGCAGCGAAAACAGGGGCCAAGAGACCCAGTACTTC. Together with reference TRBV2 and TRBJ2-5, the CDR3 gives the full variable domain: EPEVTQTPSHQVTQMGQEVILRCVPISNHLYFYWYRQILGQKVEFLVSFYNNEISEKSEIFDDQFSVERPDGSNFTLKIRSTKLEDSAMYFCASSENRGQETQYFGPGTRLLVL.

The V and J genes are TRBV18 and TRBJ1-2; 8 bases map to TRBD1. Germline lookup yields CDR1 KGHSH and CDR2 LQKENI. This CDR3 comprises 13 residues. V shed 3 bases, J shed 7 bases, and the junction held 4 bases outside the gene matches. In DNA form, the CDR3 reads TGTGCCAGCTCACCGGGACAGGCCTCTGGCTACACCTTC. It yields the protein CASSPGQASGYTF.

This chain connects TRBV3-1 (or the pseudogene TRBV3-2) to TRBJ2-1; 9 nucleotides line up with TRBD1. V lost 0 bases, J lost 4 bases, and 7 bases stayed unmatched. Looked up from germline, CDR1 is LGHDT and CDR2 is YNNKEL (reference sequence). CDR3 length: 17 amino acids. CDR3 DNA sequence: TGTGCCAGCAGCCAAGATCCCGGACAGGGGAGTTACAATGAGCAGTTCTTC. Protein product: CASSQDPGQGSYNEQFF.

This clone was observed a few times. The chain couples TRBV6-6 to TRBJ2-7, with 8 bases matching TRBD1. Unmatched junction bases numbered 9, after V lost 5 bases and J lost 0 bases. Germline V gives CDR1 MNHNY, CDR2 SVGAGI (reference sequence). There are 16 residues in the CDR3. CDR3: CASSTDRVGGSYEQYF. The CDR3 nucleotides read TGTGCCAGCAGTACGGACAGGGTCGGAGGCTCCTACGAGCAGTACTTC.

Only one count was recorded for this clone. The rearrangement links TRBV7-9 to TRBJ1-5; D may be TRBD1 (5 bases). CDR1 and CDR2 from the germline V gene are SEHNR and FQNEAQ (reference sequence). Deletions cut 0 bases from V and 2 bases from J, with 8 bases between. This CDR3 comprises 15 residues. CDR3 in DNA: TGTGCCAGCAGCTTAGCGTCACAGGGCAATCAGCCCCAGCATTTT. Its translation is CASSLASQGNQPQHF.

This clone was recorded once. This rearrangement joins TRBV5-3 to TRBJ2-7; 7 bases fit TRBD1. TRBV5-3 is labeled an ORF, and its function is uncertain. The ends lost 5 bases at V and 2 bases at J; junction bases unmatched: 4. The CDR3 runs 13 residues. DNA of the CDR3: TGTGCCAGAAGTCGGACAGGAACCTACGAGCAGTACTTC. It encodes CARSRTGTYEQYF.